The clone carrying this T cell receptor (beta chain) has only a few counts. The antigen remains undetermined. This sample is drawn from a study of T cell repertoires in cytomegalovirus infection. TCRdb re-derived calls from the reads in MiXCR, one entry per CDR3 protein. The data show about 310,000 distinct CDR3 sequences, 20% to 25% seen once. From germline, CDR1 is MGHDK and CDR2 SYGVNS. Trimming took 3 bases from V and 5 from J, leaving 8 bases between them. The CDR3 length is 13 residues. The sample consisted of cultured PBMCs, taken from culture after CMV antigen stimulation. The rearrangement uses TRBV25-1 and TRBJ2-1; a weak D match, TRBD1 (5 bases). This receptor was taken from a human donor in good health (CMV status not recorded). Some clones in this sample may be carry-over from other donors' samples. The CDR3 loop is CASSDQGHNEQFF. The CDR3 DNA follows: TGTGCCAGCAGTGACCAGGGCCACAATGAGCAGTTCTTC. The full variable domain, in which reference TRBV25-1 and TRBJ2-1 provide the parts outside the CDR3, is EADIYQTPRYLVIGTGKKITLECSQTMGHDKMYWYQQDPGMELHLIHYSYGVNSTEKGDLSSESTVSRIRTEHFPLTLESARPSHTSQYLCASSDQGHNEQFFGPGTRLTVL.